The 26 T cell receptor beta chains below come from one sample, sequenced in a study of cytomegalovirus exposure and HLA in healthy donors. PCR primers comprised 60 Vbeta and 13 Jbeta primers. Clones were sequenced by immunoSEQ multiplex PCR, and TCRdb holds only the in-frame ones, with some missing. The sample yields some 180,000 clones, about four fifths seen once. Sequencing was done on a sample of PBMCs. These receptors came from a woman between 18 and 29 years old in good health and CMV-seronegative.

In regard to this clone: One end of the junction varies from germline; a read error may be responsible. The V call is TRBV7-9, the J call TRBJ1-2, with no clear D. This CDR3 has 11 amino acids. The germline V gene encodes CDR1 SEHNR and CDR2 FQNEAQ (reference sequence). CDR3 nucleotides: TGTTCCAGCAGCTTAGACGGAGGGAACACCTTC. Protein product: CSSSLDGGNTF.

The chain is built from TRBV4-1 and TRBJ2-7, with 7 bases fitting TRBD2. Germline V lookup: CDR1 MGHRA, CDR2 YSYEKL. V dropped 5 bases and J dropped 0; count of bases not matched to a gene: 7. The CDR3 is 15 residues long. The CDR3 spells CASSLATGGSYEQYV. CDR3 in DNA: TGCGCCAGCAGCTTGGCGACGGGGGGCTCCTACGAGCAGTACGTC.

This rearrangement joins TRBV7-6 to TRBJ1-4; TRBD1 might be the D (6 bases). The CDR3 length is 15 residues. V was cut by 1 base and J by 8 bases, with 14 bases left in between. Germline V gives CDR1 SGHVS, CDR2 FNYEAQ. The CDR3 sequence is CASSLGGGVREKLFF. CDR3 DNA sequence: TGTGCCAGCAGCTTAGGAGGGGGAGTGAGGGAAAAACTGTTTTTT.

This clone was detected only once. The J gene is TRBJ2-5, the V gene TRBV19, with 11 positions matching TRBD2. J gave up 1 base and V 6 bases, and 4 bases lay outside the gene matches. The CDR3 consists of 15 residues. Looked up from germline, CDR1 is LNHDA and CDR2 is SQIVND (reference sequence). The DNA for the CDR3 is TGTGCCAGTAGCCTGGGACTAGCGGCCCAAGAGACCCAGTACTTC. It codes for CASSLGLAAQETQYF.

The gene calls are TRBV5-1 and TRBJ1-4; no clear D. This CDR3 contains 17 residues. V lost 2 bases and J 11 bases, leaving 25 bases between the germline ends. From germline, CDR1 is SGHRS and CDR2 YFSETQ. Here the CDR3 reads CASSLFGESTYSGKLFF. DNA for the CDR3: TGCGCCAGCAGCTTATTTGGGGAGAGCACCTACTCGGGGAAACTGTTTTTT.

Of note for this clone: One end of the junction does not line up with germline, which may come from a read error. The rearrangement links TRBV7-9 to TRBJ2-1; TRBD2 is a possible D gene (6 bases). Germline V gene sequence: CDR1 SEHNR, CDR2 FQNEAQ (reference sequence). The CDR3 consists of 17 residues. CDR3 DNA sequence: TGTTCCAGCAGCTTTGGGTTGGGGGGAGGCAACTACAATGAGCAGTTCTTC. It is translated as CSSSFGLGGGNYNEQFF.

This chain connects TRBV19 to TRBJ1-1, with D tentatively TRBD1 (6 bases). The ends were cut back, 5 bases at V and 1 base at J, with 14 bases in the middle. CDR1 LNHDA and CDR2 SQIVND come from the germline V gene (reference sequence). The CDR3 length is 15 residues. CDR3 region: CASSPIGQQNTEAFF. CDR3 bases: TGTGCCAGTAGTCCTATCGGACAGCAGAACACTGAAGCTTTCTTT.

The V call is TRBV7-6, the J call TRBJ2-1; 11 bases map to TRBD2. The CDR3 has 16 residues. Trimming cost V 4 bases and J 4 bases; bases outside gene matches: 6. CDR1 and CDR2 (germline): SGHVS, FNYEAQ. Here the CDR3 DNA reads TGTGCCAGCAGCTCCTCCGGGACTAGCGGATACAATGAGCAGTTCTTC. Protein product: CASSSSGTSGYNEQFF.

The V gene is TRBV28, the J gene TRBJ1-1; TRBD1 might be the D (5 bases). Germline CDR1 reads MDHEN; CDR2 reads SYDVKM. CDR3 length: 16 residues. V lost 6 bases, J lost 3 bases, and 20 bases lay in between. CDR3 in amino acids: CASSLGRRTWDTEAFF. CDR3 DNA: TGTGCCAGCAGCCTAGGACGCCGGACATGGGACACTGAAGCTTTCTTT.

The J gene is TRBJ2-3, the V gene TRBV27; D not certain. Germline CDR1 MNHEY, CDR2 SMNVEV (reference sequence). CDR3 size: 15 residues. V was pared by 2 bases and J by 2 bases, with 11 bases between. The CDR3 loop is CASSLGLTDTDTQYF. The CDR3 DNA is TGTGCCAGCAGTTTAGGGCTAACTGACACAGATACGCAGTATTTT.

The V call is TRBV20-1, the J call TRBJ2-3; 8 bases align to TRBD2. This CDR3 is built from 11 residues. Germline CDR1 DFQATT, CDR2 SNEGSKA (reference sequence). V lost 3 bases, J lost 11 bases, and 4 bases stayed unmatched. The CDR3, as DNA: TGCAGTGCTAGCCGGCGGGGGGAGCAGTATTTT. It encodes CSASRRGEQYF.

This chain links TRBV4-3 with TRBJ2-3; 15 bases fit TRBD2. V dropped 4 bases and J dropped 3; count of bases not matched to a gene: 8. The CDR3 spans 18 residues. Germline V gives CDR1 LGHNA, CDR2 YSLEER. The CDR3 sequence: CASSPTGLAGGGTDTQYF. CDR3 in DNA: TGCGCCAGCAGCCCGACGGGACTAGCGGGAGGAGGGACAGATACGCAGTATTTT.

The chain uses TRBV7-6 and TRBJ2-1; 15 nucleotides match TRBD2. Unmatched junction bases numbered 10, after V lost 1 base and J lost 12 bases. The CDR3 extends over 17 amino acids. Looked up from germline, CDR1 is SGHVS and CDR2 is FNYEAQ. The CDR3 sequence is CASSLGPGLAGGFRQFF. CDR3 in DNA: TGTGCCAGCAGCTTAGGGCCGGGACTAGCGGGAGGTTTTCGGCAGTTCTTC.

The table lists this clone with a few counts. V usage is TRBV10-3 and J usage is TRBJ2-1, with D perhaps TRBD2 (6 bases). The CDR3 has 14 residues. Germline V CDR1 and CDR2: ENHRY, SYGVKD. The V and J ends lost 2 bases and 8 bases respectively, with 13 bases between them. The CDR3 region has the DNA TGTGCCATCAGTGAGCGATCTAGCGCCGATGAGCAGTTCTTC. This codes for CAISERSSADEQFF.

The V and J genes are TRBV5-1 and TRBJ2-3, with D uncertain. The CDR3 is made up of 12 amino acids. The V and J ends lost 3 bases and 6 bases respectively, with 8 bases between them. Germline CDR1 reads SGHRS; CDR2 reads YFSETQ. The CDR3 DNA reads as TGCGCCAGCAGCTCGTACGGGGATACGCAGTATTTT. This codes for CASSSYGDTQYF.

The V and J genes are TRBV2 and TRBJ2-3; 8 bases are shared with TRBD2. Germline trimming cut 9 bases from V and 2 bases from J; bases unmatched to any gene: 7. The CDR3 runs 14 residues. The germline V gene has CDR1 SNHLY and CDR2 FYNNEI. The CDR3 DNA sequence: TGTGCCAGAAGGGTAGCGGGAAACACAGATACGCAGTATTTT. As protein: CARRVAGNTDTQYF.

V gene TRBV7-9 combines with J gene TRBJ2-3; D is unclear. The V end lost 5 bases, the J end lost 2 bases, and 8 bases lay between the germline ends. The CDR3 runs 13 residues. Germline CDR1 is SEHNR and CDR2 is FQNEAQ (reference sequence). CDR3 DNA sequence: TGTGCCAGCAGCCTGGGCCCCACAGATACGCAGTATTTT. Amino acid sequence: CASSLGPTDTQYF.

The rearrangement links TRBV27 to TRBJ2-1; D not certain. The germline gives CDR1 MNHEY, CDR2 SMNVEV (reference sequence). Between the trimmed V and J ends, which lost 0 bases and 0 bases, there was a span of 6 bases. The CDR3 length is 15 residues. CDR3: CASSLSRSSYNEQFF. Here the CDR3 DNA reads TGTGCCAGCAGTTTATCGCGGTCCTCCTACAATGAGCAGTTCTTC.

The chain combines TRBV29-1 with TRBJ2-7, with TRBD2 identical over 13 bases. Trimming cost V 5 bases and J 3 bases; bases outside gene matches: 1. CDR3 length: 13 residues. Germline-derived CDR1 and CDR2 are SQVTM and ANQGSEA. CDR3 residues: CSVWTSGGYEQYF. The DNA for the CDR3 is TGCAGCGTTTGGACTAGCGGGGGCTACGAGCAGTACTTC.

A note on this clone: Within the sample, other DNA sequences also encode this same CDR3. The chain has TRBV7-2 and TRBJ1-5, with D possibly TRBD1 on 5 matching bases. CDR1 SGHTA and CDR2 FQGNSA come from the germline V gene. Trimming shortened V by 5 bases and J by 2 bases, and 13 bases separated the two germline ends. This CDR3 is 15 amino acids long. The CDR3 DNA reads TGTGCCAGCAGCCCCCAAGGGGTCGGCAATCAGCCCCAGCATTTT. Encoded protein: CASSPQGVGNQPQHF.

CDR3: CASSGTGGSYEQYV. As DNA, the CDR3 is TGCGCCAGCAGTGGAACAGGGGGCTCCTACGAGCAGTACGTC. This rearrangement joins TRBV10-2 to TRBJ2-7; TRBD1 matches at 8 bases. Germline CDR1 reads WSHSY; CDR2 reads SAAADI. The CDR3 spans 14 residues. After removal of 4 bases from V and 0 bases from J, the junction contained 2 bases not matched to a gene.

This clone was seen a few times. The chain is built from TRBV2 and TRBJ2-1; 7 nucleotides match TRBD1. J gave up 8 bases and V 2 bases, and 15 bases lay outside the gene matches. CDR1 and CDR2 (germline): SNHLY, FYNNEI. This CDR3 has 17 residues. Here the CDR3 DNA reads TGTGCCAGCAGTGAACCAACACTGACAGGGTCAGGCGATGAGCAGTTCTTC. As protein: CASSEPTLTGSGDEQFF. The complete variable domain, with remaining parts taken from reference TRBV2 and TRBJ2-1, reads EPEVTQTPSHQVTQMGQEVILRCVPISNHLYFYWYRQILGQKVEFLVSFYNNEISEKSEIFDDQFSVERPDGSNFTLKIRSTKLEDSAMYFCASSEPTLTGSGDEQFFGPGTRLTVL.

This clone is a singleton in its sample. CDR3 nucleotides: TGTGCCAGCACCCCAGGGTTTAACTATGGCTACACCTTC. Amino acid sequence: CASTPGFNYGYTF. The J gene is TRBJ1-2, the V gene TRBV5-6; a possible D gene is TRBD1 (5 bases). Per germline, CDR1 SGHDT and CDR2 YYEEEE. V was clipped by 6 bases and J by 1 base, with 10 bases between them. The CDR3 runs to 13 residues.

This clone appeared once. The rearrangement links TRBV15 to TRBJ2-5, with D perhaps matching TRBD2 (6 bases). Germline CDR1 LNHNV, CDR2 YYDKDF (reference sequence). The length of the CDR3 is 15 residues. Trimming left V 2 bases short and J 4 bases short, with 14 bases between. The chain's CDR3 is CATSRRLVFSETQYF. The CDR3 region has the DNA TGTGCCACCAGCAGACGACTAGTATTCTCAGAGACCCAGTACTTC.

The V and J genes are TRBV6-5 and TRBJ1-2, with D maybe TRBD1 (5 bases). Germline V gene lookup returns CDR1 MNHEY and CDR2 SVGAGI. V lost 6 bases and J 7 bases, leaving 12 bases between the germline ends. This CDR3 is built from 12 residues. The CDR3 sequence is CASSPGGVGYTF. CDR3 nucleotides: TGTGCCAGCAGCCCCGGGGGGGTTGGCTACACCTTC.

V and J are TRBV29-1 and TRBJ2-7, with 7 bases that match TRBD2. CDR1 is SQVTM, CDR2 ANQGSEA, per germline. V shed 4 bases and J 6 bases; nucleotides not matched to a gene: 9. This CDR3 has 13 amino acids. CDR3 nucleotides: TGCAGCGTTGCCTTGGCGGGAGTAACCGAGCAGTACTTC. Amino acids: CSVALAGVTEQYF.